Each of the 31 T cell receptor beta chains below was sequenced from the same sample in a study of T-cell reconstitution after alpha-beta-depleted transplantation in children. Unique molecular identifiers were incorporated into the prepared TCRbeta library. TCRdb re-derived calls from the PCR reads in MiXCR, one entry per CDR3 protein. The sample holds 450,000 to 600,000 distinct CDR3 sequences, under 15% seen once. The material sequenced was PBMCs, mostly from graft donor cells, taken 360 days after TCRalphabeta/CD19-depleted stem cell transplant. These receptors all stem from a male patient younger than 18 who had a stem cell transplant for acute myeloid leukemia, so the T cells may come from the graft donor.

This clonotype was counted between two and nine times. The CDR3 here is CASSLRGPSTDTQYF. CDR3 in DNA: TGTGCCAGCAGTTTACGGGGACCTAGCACAGATACGCAGTATTTT. The rearrangement uses TRBV28 and TRBJ2-3; D assignment may be TRBD1 or TRBD2 (5 bases each). This CDR3 is 15 amino acids long. Trimming cost V 2 bases and J 0 bases, with 9 bases left between them. The germline V gene has CDR1 MDHEN and CDR2 SYDVKM.

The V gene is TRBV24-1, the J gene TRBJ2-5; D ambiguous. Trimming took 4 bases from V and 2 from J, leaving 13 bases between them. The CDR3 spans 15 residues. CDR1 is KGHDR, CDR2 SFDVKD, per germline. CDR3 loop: CATSEPGVLQETQYF. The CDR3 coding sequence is TGTGCCACCAGTGAGCCAGGCGTACTTCAAGAGACCCAGTACTTC.

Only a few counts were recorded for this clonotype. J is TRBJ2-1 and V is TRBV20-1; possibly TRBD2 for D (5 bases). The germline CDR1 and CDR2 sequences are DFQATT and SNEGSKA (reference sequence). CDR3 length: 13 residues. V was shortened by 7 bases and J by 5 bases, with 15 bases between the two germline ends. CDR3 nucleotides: TGCAGTGGGATTGAGGGTTACAACAATGAGCAGTTCTTC. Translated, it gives CSGIEGYNNEQFF.

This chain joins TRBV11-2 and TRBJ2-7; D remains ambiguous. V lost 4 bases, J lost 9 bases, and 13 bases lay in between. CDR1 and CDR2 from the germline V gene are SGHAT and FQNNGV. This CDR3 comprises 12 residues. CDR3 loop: CASSSRTDGQYF. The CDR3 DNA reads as TGTGCCAGCAGCTCCAGGACCGATGGGCAGTACTTC.

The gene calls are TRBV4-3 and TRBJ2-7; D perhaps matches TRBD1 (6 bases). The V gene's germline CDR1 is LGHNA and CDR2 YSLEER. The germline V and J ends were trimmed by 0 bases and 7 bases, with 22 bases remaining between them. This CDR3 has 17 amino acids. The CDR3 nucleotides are TGCGCCAGCAGCCAAGAGGCACGGATGACAGGCTCTGGTGAGCAGTACTTC. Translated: CASSQEARMTGSGEQYF.

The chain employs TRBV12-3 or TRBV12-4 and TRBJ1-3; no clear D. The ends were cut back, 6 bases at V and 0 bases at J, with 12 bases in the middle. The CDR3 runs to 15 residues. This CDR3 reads CASSRTGGSGNTIYF. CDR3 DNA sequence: TGTGCCAGCAGCAGGACCGGAGGCTCTGGAAACACCATATATTTT.

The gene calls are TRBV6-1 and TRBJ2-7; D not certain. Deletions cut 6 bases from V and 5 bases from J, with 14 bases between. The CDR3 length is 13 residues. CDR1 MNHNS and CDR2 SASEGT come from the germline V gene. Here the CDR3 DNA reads TGTGCCAGCAGCCCGACTGCCCCTAACGAGCAGTACTTC. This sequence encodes CASSPTAPNEQYF.

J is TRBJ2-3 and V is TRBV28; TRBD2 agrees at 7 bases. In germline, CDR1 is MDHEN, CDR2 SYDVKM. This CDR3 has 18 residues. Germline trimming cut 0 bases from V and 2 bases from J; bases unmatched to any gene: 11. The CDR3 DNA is TGTGCCAGCAGTTTATGGGGACCACTGGGACTAATCACAGATACGCAGTATTTT. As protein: CASSLWGPLGLITDTQYF.

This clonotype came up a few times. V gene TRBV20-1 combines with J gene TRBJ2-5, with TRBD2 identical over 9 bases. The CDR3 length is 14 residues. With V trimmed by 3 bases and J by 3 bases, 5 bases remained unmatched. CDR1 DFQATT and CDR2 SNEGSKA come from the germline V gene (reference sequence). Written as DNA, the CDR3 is TGCAGTGCTAGCACTAGCGGGTTCAAAGAGACCCAGTACTTC. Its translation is CSASTSGFKETQYF.

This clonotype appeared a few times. In DNA, the CDR3 is TGTGCCAGCAGTTTCCGGGACAGGGGGAATCAGCCCCAGCATTTT. Translated, it gives CASSFRDRGNQPQHF. This chain joins TRBV28 and TRBJ1-5; 11 bases map to TRBD1. This CDR3 region has 15 residues. The J segment lost 4 bases and the V segment lost 3 bases, leaving 2 bases of the junction unmatched. Germline CDR1 is MDHEN and CDR2 is SYDVKM.

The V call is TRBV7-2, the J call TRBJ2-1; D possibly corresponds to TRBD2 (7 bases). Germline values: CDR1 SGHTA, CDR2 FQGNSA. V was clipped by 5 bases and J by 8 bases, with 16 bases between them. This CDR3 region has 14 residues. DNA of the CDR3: TGTGCCAGCAGCAGGGGGGGCGGGAACGATGAGCAGTTCTTC. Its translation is CASSRGGGNDEQFF.

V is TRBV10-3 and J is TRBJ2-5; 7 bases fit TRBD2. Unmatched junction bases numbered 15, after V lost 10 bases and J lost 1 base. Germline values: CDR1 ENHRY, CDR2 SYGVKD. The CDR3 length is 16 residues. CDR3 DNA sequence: TGTGCCACCGTTCCGGATATTAGCGGGTTCCAAGAGACCCAGTACTTC. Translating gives CATVPDISGFQETQYF.

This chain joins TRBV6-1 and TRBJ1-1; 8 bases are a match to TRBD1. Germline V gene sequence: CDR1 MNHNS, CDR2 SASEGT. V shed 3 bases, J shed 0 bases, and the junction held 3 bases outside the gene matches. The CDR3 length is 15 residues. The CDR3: CASSDTGGMNTEAFF. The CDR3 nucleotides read TGTGCCAGCAGTGACACAGGGGGAATGAACACTGAAGCTTTCTTT.

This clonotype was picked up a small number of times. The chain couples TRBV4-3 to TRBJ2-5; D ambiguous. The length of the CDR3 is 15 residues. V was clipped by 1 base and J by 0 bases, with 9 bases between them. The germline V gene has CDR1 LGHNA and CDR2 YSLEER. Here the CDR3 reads CASSQGLLNQETQYF. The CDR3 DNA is TGCGCCAGCAGCCAAGGTTTACTAAACCAAGAGACCCAGTACTTC.

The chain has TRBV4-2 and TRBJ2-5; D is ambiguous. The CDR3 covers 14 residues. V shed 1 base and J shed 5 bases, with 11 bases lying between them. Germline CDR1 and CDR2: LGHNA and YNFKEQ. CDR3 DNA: TGTGCCAGCAGCCAAGGTACCGAGAAGGAGACCCAGTACTTC. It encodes CASSQGTEKETQYF.

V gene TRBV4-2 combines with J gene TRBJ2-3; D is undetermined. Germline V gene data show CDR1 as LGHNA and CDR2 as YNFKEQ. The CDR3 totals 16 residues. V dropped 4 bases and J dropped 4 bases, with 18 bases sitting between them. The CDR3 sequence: CASSPEWASRSDTQYF. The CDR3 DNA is TGTGCCAGCAGCCCGGAGTGGGCCTCGCGGTCAGATACGCAGTATTTT.

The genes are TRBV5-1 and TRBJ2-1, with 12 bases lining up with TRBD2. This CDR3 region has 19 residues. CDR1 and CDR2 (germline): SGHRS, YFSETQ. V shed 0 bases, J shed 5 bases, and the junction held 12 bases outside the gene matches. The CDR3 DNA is TGCGCCAGCAGCTTGGGCCTAGCGGGAGGGCCCAGGGAGGACAATGAGCAGTTCTTC. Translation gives CASSLGLAGGPREDNEQFF. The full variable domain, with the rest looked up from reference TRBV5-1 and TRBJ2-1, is KAGVTQTPRYLIKTRGQQVTLSCSPISGHRSVSWYQQTPGQGLQFLFEYFSETQRNKGNFPGRFSGRQFSNSRSEMNVSTLELGDSALYLCASSLGLAGGPREDNEQFFGPGTRLTVL.

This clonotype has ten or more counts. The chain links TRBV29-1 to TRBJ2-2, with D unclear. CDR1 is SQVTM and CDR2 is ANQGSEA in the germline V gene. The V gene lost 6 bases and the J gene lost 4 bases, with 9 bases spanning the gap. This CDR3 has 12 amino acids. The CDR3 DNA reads TGCAGCGTCGCATTTCTCACCGGGGAGCTGTTTTTT. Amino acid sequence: CSVAFLTGELFF.

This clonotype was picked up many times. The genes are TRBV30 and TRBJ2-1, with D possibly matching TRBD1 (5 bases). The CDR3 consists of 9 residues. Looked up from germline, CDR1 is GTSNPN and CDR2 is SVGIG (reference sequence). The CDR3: CALGPEQFF. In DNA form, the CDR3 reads TGTGCACTGGGGCCTGAGCAGTTCTTC.

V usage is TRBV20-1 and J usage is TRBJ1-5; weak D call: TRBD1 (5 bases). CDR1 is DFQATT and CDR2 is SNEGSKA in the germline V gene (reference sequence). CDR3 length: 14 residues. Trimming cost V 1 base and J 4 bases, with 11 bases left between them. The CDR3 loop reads CSARGDSLNQPQHF. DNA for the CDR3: TGCAGTGCTAGAGGAGACAGCCTTAATCAGCCCCAGCATTTT.

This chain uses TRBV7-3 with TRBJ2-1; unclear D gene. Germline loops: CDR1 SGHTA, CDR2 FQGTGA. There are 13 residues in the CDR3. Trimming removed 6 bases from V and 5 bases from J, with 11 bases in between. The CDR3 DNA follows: TGTGCCAGCAGTTTCGACTGGGACAATGAGCAGTTCTTC. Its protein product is CASSFDWDNEQFF. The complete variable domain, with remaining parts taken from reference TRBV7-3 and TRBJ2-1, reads GAGVSQTPSNKVTEKGKYVELRCDPISGHTALYWYRQSLGQGPEFLIYFQGTGAADDSGLPNDRFFAVRPEGSVSTLKIQRTERGDSAVYLCASSFDWDNEQFFGPGTRLTVL.

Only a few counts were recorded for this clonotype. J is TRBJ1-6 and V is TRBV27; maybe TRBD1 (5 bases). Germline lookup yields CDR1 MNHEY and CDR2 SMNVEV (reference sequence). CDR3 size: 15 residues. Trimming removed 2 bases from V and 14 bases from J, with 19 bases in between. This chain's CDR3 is CASSLTGEKGAALHF. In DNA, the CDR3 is TGTGCCAGCAGTTTAACGGGGGAAAAAGGGGCGGCCCTCCACTTT.

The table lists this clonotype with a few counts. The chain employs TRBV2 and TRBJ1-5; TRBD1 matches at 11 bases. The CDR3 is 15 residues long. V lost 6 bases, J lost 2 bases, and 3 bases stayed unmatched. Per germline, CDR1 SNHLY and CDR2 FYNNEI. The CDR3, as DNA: TGTGCCAGCAGGGGGACAGGGGGAGGCAATCAGCCCCAGCATTTT. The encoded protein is CASRGTGGGNQPQHF.

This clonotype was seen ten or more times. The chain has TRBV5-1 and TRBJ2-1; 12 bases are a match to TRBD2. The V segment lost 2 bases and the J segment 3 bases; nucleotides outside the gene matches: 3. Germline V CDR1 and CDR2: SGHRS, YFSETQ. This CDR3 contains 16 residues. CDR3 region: CASSFGLAGLYNEQFF. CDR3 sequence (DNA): TGCGCCAGCAGCTTCGGACTAGCGGGACTCTACAATGAGCAGTTCTTC.

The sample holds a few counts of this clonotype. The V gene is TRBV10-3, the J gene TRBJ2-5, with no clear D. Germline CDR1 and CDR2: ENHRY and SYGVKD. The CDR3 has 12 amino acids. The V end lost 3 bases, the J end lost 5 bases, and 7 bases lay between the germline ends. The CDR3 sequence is CAISDRMETQYF. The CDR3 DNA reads TGTGCCATCAGTGATAGAATGGAGACCCAGTACTTC.

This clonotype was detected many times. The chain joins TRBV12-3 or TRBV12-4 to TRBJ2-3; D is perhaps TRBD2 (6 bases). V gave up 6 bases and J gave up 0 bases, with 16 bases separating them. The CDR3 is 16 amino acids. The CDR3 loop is CASSPALAPSTDTQYF. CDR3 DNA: TGTGCCAGCAGCCCCGCTCTAGCGCCTAGCACAGATACGCAGTATTTT.

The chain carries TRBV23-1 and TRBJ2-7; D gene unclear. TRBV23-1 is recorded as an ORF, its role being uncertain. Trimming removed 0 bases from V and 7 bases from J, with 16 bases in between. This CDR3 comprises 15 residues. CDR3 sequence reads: CASSQSGPLLWEQYF. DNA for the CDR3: TGCGCCAGCAGTCAATCCGGTCCTCTTTTATGGGAGCAGTACTTC.

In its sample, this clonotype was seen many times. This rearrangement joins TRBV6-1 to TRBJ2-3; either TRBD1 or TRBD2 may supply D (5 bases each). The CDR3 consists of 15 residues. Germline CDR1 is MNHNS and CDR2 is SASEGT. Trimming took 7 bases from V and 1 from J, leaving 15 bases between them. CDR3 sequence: CASKMDRDRTDTQYF. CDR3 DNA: TGTGCCAGCAAGATGGACCGGGACCGCACAGATACGCAGTATTTT.

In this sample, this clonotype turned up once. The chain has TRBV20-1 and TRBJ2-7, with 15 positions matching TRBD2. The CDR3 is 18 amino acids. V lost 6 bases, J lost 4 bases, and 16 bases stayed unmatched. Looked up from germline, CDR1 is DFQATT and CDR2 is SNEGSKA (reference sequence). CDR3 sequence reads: CSARRGLAGGRGNYEQYF. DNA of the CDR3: TGCAGTGCCAGACGGGGACTAGCGGGAGGCCGGGGGAATTACGAGCAGTACTTC.

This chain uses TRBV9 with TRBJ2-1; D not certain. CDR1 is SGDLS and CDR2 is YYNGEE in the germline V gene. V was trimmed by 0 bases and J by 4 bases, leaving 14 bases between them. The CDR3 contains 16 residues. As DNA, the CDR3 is TGTGCCAGCAGCGTAGACCCGGTGGCCGGATACAATGAGCAGTTCTTC. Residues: CASSVDPVAGYNEQFF.

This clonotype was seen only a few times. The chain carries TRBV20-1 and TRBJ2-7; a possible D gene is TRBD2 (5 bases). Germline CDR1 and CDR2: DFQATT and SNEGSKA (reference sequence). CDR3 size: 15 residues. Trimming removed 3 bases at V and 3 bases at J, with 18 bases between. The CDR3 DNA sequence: TGCAGTGCTAGTGGGCCCAGAGGTCGGGACTACGAGCAGTACTTC. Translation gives CSASGPRGRDYEQYF.